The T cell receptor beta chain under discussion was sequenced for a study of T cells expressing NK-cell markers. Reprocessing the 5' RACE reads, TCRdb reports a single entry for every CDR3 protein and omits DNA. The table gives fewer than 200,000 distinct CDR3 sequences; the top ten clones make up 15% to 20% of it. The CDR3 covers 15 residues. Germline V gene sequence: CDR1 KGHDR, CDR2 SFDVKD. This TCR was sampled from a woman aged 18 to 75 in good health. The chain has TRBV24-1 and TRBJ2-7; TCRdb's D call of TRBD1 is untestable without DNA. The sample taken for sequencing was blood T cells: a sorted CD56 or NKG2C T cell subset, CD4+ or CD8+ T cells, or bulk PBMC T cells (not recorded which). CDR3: CATNLPGPYRHEQYF.